Listed below are T cell receptor beta chains from one sample, sequenced in a study of T-cell memory formation after mild COVID-19. TCRdb redid the calling of the 5' RACE reads with MiXCR, one entry per CDR3 protein. This table has about 190,000 distinct CDR3 sequences, approximately 30% appearing once. The sample taken for sequencing was PBMCs or a T cell subset sorted from them (not recorded which). These receptor sequences come from an adult woman who had mild COVID-19 (a few samples of this study predate the infection). Cell type and time point are not known. Each CDR3 is given with its conserved first and last residue. Fields, in order: J gene, V gene, clone size, D gene, CDR3 DNA, CDR3 protein. A D gene is named only where the DNA matches it firmly. The size field is filled for only some rows; it gives once, few, many or a size class.

TRBJ1-2,TRBV7-8,.,.,TGTGCCAGCAGCTTAGGCCCGATAGCGGCCCCCTCGGGAGGCTACACCTTC,CASSLGPIAAPSGGYTF
TRBJ2-1,TRBV24-1,few,TRBD1,TGTGCCACCAGTGATTCAAGGGGGCGGTCCTACAATGAGCAGTTCTTC,CATSDSRGRSYNEQFF
TRBJ2-5,TRBV24-1,.,.,TGTGCCACCAGTGTTCAAGGCCTAGGGGCCCAGTACTTC,CATSVQGLGAQYF
TRBJ2-7,TRBV15,few,.,TGTGCCACCAGCAGACGCGGTACAGGGTTCTCCTACGAGCAGTACTTC,CATSRRGTGFSYEQYF
TRBJ2-3,TRBV3-1,few,.,TGTGCCAGCAGCCAACCTCCGGGAGATACGCAGTATTTT,CASSQPPGDTQYF
TRBJ1-4,TRBV4-1,.,.,TGCGCCAGCAGCCCTCTAGCAACTAATGAAAAACTGTTTTTT,CASSPLATNEKLFF
TRBJ2-7,TRBV7-9,few,.,TGTGCCAGCAGCTCGCCTACCAGATACGAGCAGTACTTC,CASSSPTRYEQYF
TRBJ2-5,TRBV27,once,TRBD2,TGTGCCAGCAGTTTGCGAGGGCTAGCGGGGGCCAGGGAGACCCAGTACTTC,CASSLRGLAGARETQYF
TRBJ2-3,TRBV25-1,.,.,TGTGCCAGCAGTGAATATCGCCCCGGGGACTGGATGAGCACAGATACGCAGTATTTT,CASSEYRPGDWMSTDTQYF
TRBJ1-2,TRBV7-2,.,.,TGTGCCAGCAGCTTAGAGGGGGGGCGTACCTATGGCTACACCTTC,CASSLEGGRTYGYTF
TRBJ1-2,TRBV20-1,few,TRBD1,TGCAGTGCTAGAGGACAGGGTTATGGCTACACCTTC,CSARGQGYGYTF
TRBJ2-1,TRBV12-3/TRBV12-4,few,TRBD1,TGTGCCAGCACCGTCGGGGACAGGGGGATCAATGAGCAGTTCTTC,CASTVGDRGINEQFF
TRBJ2-7,TRBV5-1,few,TRBD2,TGCGCCAGCAGCTACACTAGCGGGAGAATTGGCGAGCAGTACTTC,CASSYTSGRIGEQYF
TRBJ2-3,TRBV4-1,.,.,TGCGCCAGCAGCCGTCGGGGGCGCACAGATACGCAGTATTTT,CASSRRGRTDTQYF
TRBJ2-7,TRBV10-3,few,.,TGTGCCATCAGTGAGTCGGTGGGGCAGGCGAGGGAGCAGTACTTC,CAISESVGQAREQYF
TRBJ2-3,TRBV9,few,.,TGTGCCAGCAGCGTACACGCAGATACGCAGTATTTT,CASSVHADTQYF
TRBJ2-3,TRBV5-1,.,.,TGCGCCAGCAGCGTTGGTAGACAGACAGATACGCAGTATTTT,CASSVGRQTDTQYF
TRBJ1-1,TRBV29-1,.,.,TGCAGCGGCCGGGGCAGGGTGAACACTGAAGCTTTCTTT,CSGRGRVNTEAFF
TRBJ2-7,TRBV7-2,few,TRBD1,TGTGCCAGCAGCATCGGGACAGGGGGTATGGAGCAGTACTTC,CASSIGTGGMEQYF
TRBJ1-1,TRBV5-1,few,.,TGCGCCAGCAGCTCACAAAGGTTGAACACTGAAGCTTTCTTT,CASSSQRLNTEAFF
TRBJ2-3,TRBV5-1,.,TRBD1,TGCGCCAGCAGCATCCCCCGGGACAGGGGGGACGATACGCAGTATTTT,CASSIPRDRGDDTQYF
TRBJ2-7,TRBV4-1,few,.,TGCGCCAGCAGCCAAGATAAGACTTTTGACGAGCAGTACTTC,CASSQDKTFDEQYF
TRBJ2-2,TRBV4-2,few,.,TGTGCCAGCAGATCCTCAGGGAAGAACACCGGGGAGCTGTTTTTT,CASRSSGKNTGELFF
TRBJ2-2,TRBV2,few,.,TGTGCCAGCAGTGAACTAAAGAACACCGGGGAGCTGTTTTTT,CASSELKNTGELFF
TRBJ2-2,TRBV23-1,.,TRBD1,TGCGCCAGCACTGATCCGACAGGGTGGTCCGGGGAGCTGTTTTTT,CASTDPTGWSGELFF
TRBJ1-2,TRBV15,few,.,TGTGCCACCAGCAGAGTTACCGACAACTATGGCTACACCTTC,CATSRVTDNYGYTF
TRBJ2-5,TRBV4-1,.,TRBD1,TGCGCCAGCAGCCTTCCTGACAGGGATCAGGAGACCCAGTACTTC,CASSLPDRDQETQYF
TRBJ2-3,TRBV9,.,TRBD2,TGTGCCAGCAGCGTAGCGGCGGGAGGTACAGATACGCAGTATTTT,CASSVAAGGTDTQYF